Listed below are T cell receptor beta chains from one sample, sequenced in a study of T cells in Graves' hyperthyroidism and ophthalmopathy. TCRdb passed the multiplex PCR reads through MiXCR, listing each CDR3 protein once. The top ten hold around 4.5% of the sample, which has around 610,000 distinct CDR3 sequences, roughly 14% seen once. The material sequenced was blood. All receptors derive from a middle-aged woman with Graves' ophthalmopathy. Both conserved end residues are trimmed from each CDR3. A D gene is named only where the DNA matches it firmly.

V gene: TRBV28; D gene: NA; CDR3 protein: ASSYRSGIRREQY
V gene: TRBV12-3/TRBV12-4; D gene: NA; CDR3 protein: ASSSQGEVEQY
V gene: TRBV28; D gene: NA; CDR3 protein: ASSSRTDYNQPQH
V gene: TRBV5-1; D gene: TRBD2; CDR3 protein: ASSLSGVAYEQY
V gene: TRBV18; D gene: TRBD1; CDR3 protein: ASSPDRGTGNTIY
V gene: TRBV20-1; D gene: NA; CDR3 protein: SARVAWAGQY
V gene: TRBV27; D gene: NA; CDR3 protein: ASSFSHMNTEAF
V gene: TRBV5-5; D gene: NA; CDR3 protein: ASSQGGGSGTEAF
V gene: TRBV12-3/TRBV12-4; D gene: NA; CDR3 protein: ASSPRGDRQEQY
V gene: TRBV7-9; D gene: NA; CDR3 protein: ASSTGRSSGNTIY
V gene: TRBV20-1; D gene: NA; CDR3 protein: SATGELLYEQY
V gene: TRBV10-3; D gene: NA; CDR3 protein: AISEYTTGEQY
V gene: TRBV6-5; D gene: TRBD2; CDR3 protein: ASSYQPPGLASYEQY
V gene: TRBV30; D gene: TRBD1; CDR3 protein: AWSEFLGQLQETQY
V gene: TRBV12-3/TRBV12-4; D gene: NA; CDR3 protein: ASSLLPTDTQY
V gene: TRBV6-1; D gene: NA; CDR3 protein: ASSTQGEAF
V gene: TRBV4-1; D gene: NA; CDR3 protein: ASSQDFTGFQPQH
V gene: TRBV4-2; D gene: TRBD1; CDR3 protein: ASSQGGQGAGYT
V gene: TRBV12-3/TRBV12-4; D gene: NA; CDR3 protein: ASSLETGIEAF
V gene: TRBV27; D gene: NA; CDR3 protein: ANPWWETQY
V gene: TRBV2; D gene: NA; CDR3 protein: ASRDVGEYEQY
V gene: TRBV7-8; D gene: TRBD1; CDR3 protein: ASSQSLDRVLETQY
V gene: TRBV7-9; D gene: NA; CDR3 protein: ASSPAGGMNTEAF
V gene: TRBV6-5; D gene: NA; CDR3 protein: ASTLVTNTGELF
V gene: TRBV27; D gene: TRBD1; CDR3 protein: ASSSLPGQGYGEQY
V gene: TRBV19; D gene: NA; CDR3 protein: ASSRGAQPQH
V gene: TRBV11-2; D gene: TRBD2; CDR3 protein: ASSPGTSGSTGELF
V gene: TRBV12-3/TRBV12-4; D gene: NA; CDR3 protein: ASSPQGFQPQH
V gene: TRBV7-8; D gene: NA; CDR3 protein: ASSLLFHEQY
V gene: TRBV3-1; D gene: TRBD1; CDR3 protein: ASSQIQGAKDYGYT
V gene: TRBV20-1; D gene: NA; CDR3 protein: SAEGHVTGELF
V gene: TRBV24-1; D gene: NA; CDR3 protein: ATSDFQGAGELF
V gene: TRBV19; D gene: TRBD2; CDR3 protein: ATYQRGSGSPLYEQY
V gene: TRBV4-2; D gene: NA; CDR3 protein: ASSQGLTNQPQH
V gene: TRBV7-8; D gene: TRBD2; CDR3 protein: ASSLPPPRLAGPSEQY
V gene: TRBV6-1; D gene: NA; CDR3 protein: TSSPTGWEGNQPQH
V gene: TRBV11-1; D gene: NA; CDR3 protein: GMEVAEIYEQY
V gene: TRBV19; D gene: NA; CDR3 protein: ASSSRGGTYSNQPQH
V gene: TRBV5-1; D gene: TRBD2; CDR3 protein: ASSLGGTNYEQY
V gene: TRBV10-3; D gene: TRBD1; CDR3 protein: AISDGRDRETYEQY
V gene: TRBV13; D gene: NA; CDR3 protein: ASRPIVGPYEQY
V gene: TRBV20-1; D gene: TRBD1; CDR3 protein: SARDLGQGTEAF
V gene: TRBV5-5; D gene: NA; CDR3 protein: ASSLAASTNYGYT